A single sample gave rise to the 11 T cell receptor beta chains below, sequenced in a study of blood T cell repertoires in COVID-19. Data came from immunoSEQ multiplex PCR; TCRdb stores just in-frame clones and leaves some out. The sample carries over 200,000 clones, around 83% recorded once. The material sequenced was peripheral blood. The receptors shown here come from a man aged 35-49 years with active or convalescent COVID-19.

This chain joins TRBV11-2 and TRBJ1-4; 11 nucleotides agree with TRBD1. Germline values: CDR1 SGHAT, CDR2 FQNNGV. CDR3 length: 14 amino acids. Trimming at V came to 5 bases and at J to 11 bases, leaving 7 bases not matched to a gene. CDR3 amino acids: CASSAGQGARKLFF. CDR3 sequence (DNA): TGTGCCAGCAGCGCTGGACAGGGGGCGCGCAAACTGTTTTTT.

CDR3 amino acids: CALAGTSGRNEQFF. The CDR3 DNA reads as TGCGCCTTGGCCGGGACTAGCGGGAGGAATGAGCAGTTCTTC. V and J are TRBV10-2 and TRBJ2-1; 15 nucleotides align to TRBD2. In germline, CDR1 is WSHSY, CDR2 SAAADI. The CDR3 runs to 14 residues. The V and J ends lost 11 bases and 7 bases, in that order; junction bases with no gene match: 6.

The gene calls are TRBV5-5 and TRBJ2-2, with TRBD2 as a possible D gene (7 bases). The CDR3 consists of 16 residues. Per the germline V gene, CDR1 is SGHKS and CDR2 is YYEKEE (reference sequence). Trimming left V 6 bases short and J 4 bases short, with 19 bases between. The DNA for the CDR3 is TGTGCCAGCACTGTAAAGGGGGGGGCGGGCACCGGGGAGCTGTTTTTT. As protein: CASTVKGGAGTGELFF.

The chain couples TRBV7-6 to TRBJ2-2, with 7 bases aligning to TRBD2. The CDR3 loop spans 14 amino acids. With V trimmed by 1 base and J by 6 bases, 2 bases remained unmatched. The V gene's germline CDR1 is SGHVS and CDR2 FNYEAQ. The CDR3 protein is CASSLELAPGELFF. The CDR3 bases are TGTGCCAGCAGCTTAGAACTAGCGCCCGGGGAGCTGTTTTTT.

The chain has TRBV12-3 or TRBV12-4 and TRBJ2-1, with a possible D match to TRBD2 (6 bases). This CDR3 has 13 residues. The V end was cut by 6 bases, the J end by 6 bases, with 12 bases between. Here the CDR3 reads CASSRENFNEQFF. The DNA for the CDR3 is TGTGCCAGCAGCCGGGAGAATTTCAATGAGCAGTTCTTC.

The chain uses TRBV6-2 or TRBV6-3 and TRBJ1-6; D is ambiguous. Germline V gene sequence: CDR1 MNHEY, CDR2 SVGEGT. The CDR3 spans 14 residues. Trimming took 5 bases from V and 8 from J, leaving 13 bases between them. CDR3 sequence reads: CASSRASTDSPLHF. The CDR3 nucleotides are TGTGCCAGCAGTCGCGCCTCCACAGATTCACCCCTCCACTTT.

This clone was observed once. The CDR3 here is CASISPTERGTEAFF. DNA of the CDR3: TGTGCCAGCATCTCTCCGACGGAAAGAGGCACTGAAGCTTTCTTT. The V call is TRBV27, the J call TRBJ1-1; D is unclear. This CDR3 has 15 amino acids. CDR1 MNHEY and CDR2 SMNVEV come from the germline V gene (reference sequence). The V end lost 7 bases, the J end lost 4 bases, and 19 bases lay between the germline ends.

CDR3 residues: CSVRGQGGGGYTF. The CDR3 nucleotides are TGCAGCGTACGGGGACAGGGCGGAGGGGGCTACACCTTC. V and J are TRBV29-1 and TRBJ1-2; 9 bases align to TRBD1. CDR3 length equals 13 residues. J was trimmed by 8 bases and V by 6 bases; bases with no gene match: 10. The germline CDR1 and CDR2 sequences are SQVTM and ANQGSEA. The whole variable domain, remainder taken from reference TRBV29-1 and TRBJ1-2, is SAVISQKPSRDICQRGTSLTIQCQVDSQVTMMFWYRQQPGQSLTLIATANQGSEATYESGFVIDKFPISRPNLTFSTLTVSNMSPEDSSIYLCSVRGQGGGGYTFGSGTRLTVV.

The V gene is TRBV6-5, the J gene TRBJ1-2; possibly TRBD1 for D (6 bases). The CDR3 contains 15 residues. CDR1 and CDR2 from the germline V gene are MNHEY and SVGAGI. Trimming removed 2 bases at V and 6 bases at J, with 16 bases between. CDR3 in amino acids: CASSYLRQARDGYTF. DNA for the CDR3: TGTGCCAGCAGTTACCTCCGACAGGCGAGGGATGGCTACACCTTC.

This clone came up a few times. This chain connects TRBV5-1 to TRBJ2-7; tentatively, D is TRBD1 (5 bases). V lost 1 base to trimming and J lost 3 bases, with 11 bases between them. Germline V gene data show CDR1 as SGHRS and CDR2 as YFSETQ. The CDR3 spans 14 residues. CDR3 in amino acids: CASSLNWQGYEQYF. DNA for the CDR3: TGCGCCAGCAGCTTGAATTGGCAGGGCTACGAGCAGTACTTC.

The rearrangement uses TRBV18 and TRBJ2-2, with 7 bases matching TRBD1. Germline CDR1 is KGHSH and CDR2 is LQKENI. The J segment lost 2 bases and the V segment lost 3 bases, leaving 21 bases of the junction unmatched. This CDR3 has 21 residues. In DNA form, the CDR3 reads TGTGCCAGCTCACCGAGTTGGGGACGAGAAAGGGACAGAGCAAACACCGGGGAGCTGTTTTTT. Protein sequence: CASSPSWGRERDRANTGELFF.